This is a list of T cell receptor beta chains from one sample in a study of blood T cell repertoires in COVID-19. Only in-frame clones appear in the TCRdb table, and some are missing; sequencing was by immunoSEQ multiplex PCR. The sample yields about 360,000 clones, approximately 91% seen once. Sequencing input: PBMCs or T cells enriched from blood (not recorded which). Every receptor here comes from a middle-aged woman with acute COVID-19. CDR3s include the opening cysteine and the closing phenylalanine or tryptophan. Each record gives: CDR3 protein, J gene, V gene, CDR3 length.

CASSLTTGGTEAFF,TRBJ1-1,TRBV7-2,14
CAIRGGSDTGELFF,TRBJ2-2,TRBV10-3,14
CASSFGGEAFF,TRBJ1-1,TRBV5-1,11
CASSPTGGDTQYF,TRBJ2-3,TRBV5-4,13
CASSDPGGPTYEQYF,TRBJ2-7,TRBV7-8,15
CASSPNGGPGYTF,TRBJ1-2,TRBV5-1,13
CASSKRLTSGVTDTQYF,TRBJ2-3,TRBV3-1/TRBV3-2,17
CASRSGQGAIGELFF,TRBJ2-2,TRBV19,15
CASSQEPGSYEQYF,TRBJ2-7,TRBV4-2,14
CASSLIRAHYNEQFF,TRBJ2-1,TRBV27,15
CASRRQGNNEKLFF,TRBJ1-4,TRBV25-1,14
CASISDRAPYNEQFF,TRBJ2-1,TRBV7-8,15
CASSQDFSGTGGYEQYF,TRBJ2-7,TRBV3-1/TRBV3-2,17
CASIDRVRSNQPQHF,TRBJ1-5,TRBV19,15
CASSLQGLSYNEQFF,TRBJ2-1,TRBV27,15
CASSAGDYGYTF,TRBJ1-2,TRBV2,12
CASSLGQGATSSPLHF,TRBJ1-6,TRBV5-1,16
CASSYSGQGSTYEQYF,TRBJ2-7,TRBV6-5,16
CASSDAGKAGYEQYF,TRBJ2-7,TRBV5-4,15
CASRGTSGGYNEQFF,TRBJ2-1,TRBV2,15
CASSLADLNMDLDIQYF,TRBJ2-4,TRBV7-9,17
CSVEAIRLTSNYGYTF,TRBJ1-2,TRBV29-1,16
CASSQASQGASGNEKLFF,TRBJ1-4,TRBV3-1/TRBV3-2,18
CASSMGTFYNSPLHF,TRBJ1-6,TRBV9,15
CASSQRAGGTEAFF,TRBJ1-1,TRBV3-1/TRBV3-2,14
CASSILPTGGAGYTF,TRBJ1-2,TRBV19,15
CAWKTRGNTEAFF,TRBJ1-1,TRBV30,13
CASSRSGGGLYNEQFF,TRBJ2-1,TRBV27,16
CASSSIDRVINIQYF,TRBJ2-4,TRBV11-2,15
CASSSGTGGIETQYF,TRBJ2-5,TRBV5-6,15
CASSIGGDTQYF,TRBJ2-3,TRBV19,12
CASSLAMGGTGELFF,TRBJ2-2,TRBV7-8,15
CASSQTLGRKNTEAFF,TRBJ1-1,TRBV4-1,16
CASSLVRRLEGQFF,TRBJ2-1,TRBV7-8,14
CASSQGILQPQHF,TRBJ1-5,TRBV6-5,13
CASSGLAGALENEQFF,TRBJ2-1,TRBV7-8,16
CAWSDRVETQYF,TRBJ2-5,TRBV30,12
CASNRGDRVNSPLHF,TRBJ1-6,TRBV2,15
CASSTFTVGGTEAFF,TRBJ1-1,TRBV27,15
CASRSGQLGTGELFF,TRBJ2-2,TRBV11-2,15
CASSQLPTGVYGYTF,TRBJ1-2,TRBV4-1,15
CASTIGPFEAFF,TRBJ1-1,TRBV2,12
CASSLPGLGRSYEQYF,TRBJ2-7,TRBV7-2,16
CASSREVNTEAFF,TRBJ1-1,TRBV7-9,13
CASSQAVNYGYTF,TRBJ1-2,TRBV3-1/TRBV3-2,13
CATSRFSGGELYF,TRBJ2-3,TRBV24-1,13
CASSAGTGGFSYNSPLHF,TRBJ1-6,TRBV10-1,18
CASSQGLAGAHNEQFF,TRBJ2-1,TRBV18,16
CASSLTGDGNYGYTF,TRBJ1-2,TRBV5-1,15
CSASSGTSGRNEQFF,TRBJ2-1,TRBV20-1,15
CAISESRLAGGPYEQYF,TRBJ2-7,TRBV10-3,17
CASREDRGLSYNEQFF,TRBJ2-1,TRBV25-1,16
CASIGGQLTLGYTF,TRBJ1-2,TRBV2,14